The text below deals with one TCR beta chain. Its antigen is unknown. Coverage ceases 3 residues before the CDR3 finishes, and the germline J gene fills in the end. The sample is drawn from a study of T cells in women clearing cervical HPV infection. Study-wide findings and caveats: Cases and controls were distinguished at AUC 0.83 by richness and V genes.

V gave up 7 bases and J gave up 7 bases; unmatched junction bases: 15. Germline CDR1 SEHNR, CDR2 FQNEAQ (reference sequence). CDR3 length: 15 residues. Generated by immunoSEQ multiplex PCR, the TCRdb table keeps only in-frame clones and is missing some. The specimen's table records about 35,000 clones. The sample consisted of blood buffy coat. This clonotype was sampled from a woman aged 18 to 75 with a cervical HPV16 infection that either progressed to CIN3+ or cleared (not recorded which). The V call is TRBV7-9, the J call TRBJ1-2, with 7 bases that match TRBD1. CDR3 amino acids: CASTLNDRAMVGYTF. The CDR3 DNA, read in part, is TGTGCCAGCACCCTAAATGACAGGGCGATGGTTGGC.